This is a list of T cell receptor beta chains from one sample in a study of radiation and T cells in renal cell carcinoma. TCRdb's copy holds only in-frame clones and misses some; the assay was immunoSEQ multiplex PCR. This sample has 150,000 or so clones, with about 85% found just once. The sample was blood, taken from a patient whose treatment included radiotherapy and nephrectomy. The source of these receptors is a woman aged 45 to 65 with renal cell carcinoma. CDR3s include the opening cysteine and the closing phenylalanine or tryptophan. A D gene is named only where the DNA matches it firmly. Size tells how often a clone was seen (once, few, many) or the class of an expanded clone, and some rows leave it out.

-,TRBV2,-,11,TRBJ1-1,TGTGCCAGCAGTGGGAGTATTGAAGCTTTCTTT,CASSGSIEAFF
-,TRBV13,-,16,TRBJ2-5,TGTGCCAGCAGCTTAGGGGAAAGGATGGGTATGGAGACCCAGTACTTC,CASSLGERMGMETQYF
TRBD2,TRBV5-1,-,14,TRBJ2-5,TGCGCCAGCAGCTCCTCTAGCGGGGTGGAGACCCAGTACTTC,CASSSSSGVETQYF
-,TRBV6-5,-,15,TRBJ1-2,TGTGCCAGCAGTCCTGGGGGCTTAACTAACTATGGCTACACCTTC,CASSPGGLTNYGYTF
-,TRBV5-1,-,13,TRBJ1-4,TGCGCCAGCAGGGAGTTCACTAATGAAAAACTGTTTTTT,CASREFTNEKLFF
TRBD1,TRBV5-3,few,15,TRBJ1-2,TGTGCCAGAAGCGAGAAACAGGGGGCTCAGAATGGCTACACCTTC,CARSEKQGAQNGYTF
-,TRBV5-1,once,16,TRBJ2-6,TGCGCCAGCAGTCATCGCAGCAACTCTGGGGCCAACGTCCTGACTTTC,CASSHRSNSGANVLTF
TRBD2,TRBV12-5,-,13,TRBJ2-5,TGTGCTAGTGGTCCCACCGGGGGGGAGACCCAGTACTTC,CASGPTGGETQYF
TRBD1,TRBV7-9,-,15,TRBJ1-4,TGTGCCAGCAGCTTAGGAGGCCAGGGGGGCGAAAAACTGTTTTTT,CASSLGGQGGEKLFF
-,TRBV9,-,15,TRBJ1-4,TGTGCCAGCAGCGTCGATCCTCTTCCTGGACAACCTCTGTTTTTT,CASSVDPLPGQPLFF
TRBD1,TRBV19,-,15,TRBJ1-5,TGTGCCAGTAGTATGGACAGGGGGCTCCATCAGCCCCAGCATTTT,CASSMDRGLHQPQHF
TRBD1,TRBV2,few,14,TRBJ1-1,TGTGCCAGCAGGGAACAGGGGGCTAACACTGAAGCTTTCTTT,CASREQGANTEAFF
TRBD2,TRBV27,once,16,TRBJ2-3,TGTGCCAGCAGCTCTGAGCGGGGCGCTTTCACAGATACGCAGTATTTT,CASSSERGAFTDTQYF
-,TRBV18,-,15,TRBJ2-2,TGTGCCAGCTCACCAAGGGGCGGAGACACCGGGGAGCTGTTTTTT,CASSPRGGDTGELFF
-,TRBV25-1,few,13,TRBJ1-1,TGTGCCAGCAGTGAGACGGCGGTCGGTGAAGCTTTCTTT,CASSETAVGEAFF
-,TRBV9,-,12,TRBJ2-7,TGTGCCAGCAGCGTAGATGGCTACGAGCAGTACTTC,CASSVDGYEQYF